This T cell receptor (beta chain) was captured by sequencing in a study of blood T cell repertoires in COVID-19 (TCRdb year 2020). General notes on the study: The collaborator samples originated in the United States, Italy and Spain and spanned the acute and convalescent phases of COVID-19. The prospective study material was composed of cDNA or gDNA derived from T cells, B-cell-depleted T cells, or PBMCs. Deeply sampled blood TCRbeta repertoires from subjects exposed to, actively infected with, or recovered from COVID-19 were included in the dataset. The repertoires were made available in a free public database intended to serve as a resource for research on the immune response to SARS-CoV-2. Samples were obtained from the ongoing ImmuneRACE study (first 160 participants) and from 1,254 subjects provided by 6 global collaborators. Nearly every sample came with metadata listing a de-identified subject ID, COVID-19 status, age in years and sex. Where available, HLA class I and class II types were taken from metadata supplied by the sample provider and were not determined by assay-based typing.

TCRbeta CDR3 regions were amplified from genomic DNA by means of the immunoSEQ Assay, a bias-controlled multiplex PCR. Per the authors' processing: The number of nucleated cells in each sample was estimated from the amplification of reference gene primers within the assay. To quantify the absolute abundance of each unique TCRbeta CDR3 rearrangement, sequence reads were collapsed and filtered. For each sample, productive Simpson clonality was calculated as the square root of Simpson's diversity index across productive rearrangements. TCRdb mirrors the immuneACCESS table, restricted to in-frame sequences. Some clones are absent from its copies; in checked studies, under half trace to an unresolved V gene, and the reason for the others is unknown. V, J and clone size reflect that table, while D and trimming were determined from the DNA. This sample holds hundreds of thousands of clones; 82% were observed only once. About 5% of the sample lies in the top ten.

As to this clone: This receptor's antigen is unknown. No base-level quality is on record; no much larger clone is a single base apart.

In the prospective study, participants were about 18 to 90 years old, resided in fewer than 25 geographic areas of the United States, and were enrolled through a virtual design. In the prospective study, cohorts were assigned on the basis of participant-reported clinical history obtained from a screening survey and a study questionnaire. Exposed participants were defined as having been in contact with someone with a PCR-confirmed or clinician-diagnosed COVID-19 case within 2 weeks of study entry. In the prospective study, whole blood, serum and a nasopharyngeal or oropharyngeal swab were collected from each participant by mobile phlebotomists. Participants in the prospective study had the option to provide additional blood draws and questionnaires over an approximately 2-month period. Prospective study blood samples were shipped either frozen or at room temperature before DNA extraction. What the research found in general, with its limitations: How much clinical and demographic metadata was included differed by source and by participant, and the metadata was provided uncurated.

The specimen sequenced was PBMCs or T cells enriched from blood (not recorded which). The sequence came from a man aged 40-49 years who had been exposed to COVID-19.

The CDR3 region has the sequence CATSRSQGAIDTQYF. The nucleotide sequence is TGTGCCACCAGCAGATCTCAGGGGGCAATTGATACGCAGTATTTT. The chain links TRBV15 with TRBJ2-3; 8 central bases correspond to TRBD1. Sequences LNHNV (CDR1) and YYDKDF (CDR2) are obtained from the germline V gene (reference sequence). Trimmed from V: 2 bases; trimmed from J: 6 bases; junction bases lacking a gene match: 7. The CDR3 runs 15 residues from the cysteine to the phenylalanine. CDR3 DNA only is kept here, 45 bases in frame from base 1.